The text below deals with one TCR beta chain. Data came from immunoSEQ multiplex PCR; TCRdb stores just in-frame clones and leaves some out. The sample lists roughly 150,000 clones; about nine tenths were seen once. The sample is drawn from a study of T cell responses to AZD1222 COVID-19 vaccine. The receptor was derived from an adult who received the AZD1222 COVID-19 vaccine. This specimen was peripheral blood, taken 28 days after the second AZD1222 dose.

The CDR3 nucleotides are TGTGCCAGCAGCCACCCGGGTATGAATTCACCCCTCCACTTT. This encodes CASSHPGMNSPLHF. The chain combines TRBV7-2 with TRBJ1-6; no definite D call. Germline V CDR1 and CDR2: SGHTA, FQGNSA. V was cut by 5 bases and J by 7 bases, with 12 bases left in between. The CDR3 has 14 residues.